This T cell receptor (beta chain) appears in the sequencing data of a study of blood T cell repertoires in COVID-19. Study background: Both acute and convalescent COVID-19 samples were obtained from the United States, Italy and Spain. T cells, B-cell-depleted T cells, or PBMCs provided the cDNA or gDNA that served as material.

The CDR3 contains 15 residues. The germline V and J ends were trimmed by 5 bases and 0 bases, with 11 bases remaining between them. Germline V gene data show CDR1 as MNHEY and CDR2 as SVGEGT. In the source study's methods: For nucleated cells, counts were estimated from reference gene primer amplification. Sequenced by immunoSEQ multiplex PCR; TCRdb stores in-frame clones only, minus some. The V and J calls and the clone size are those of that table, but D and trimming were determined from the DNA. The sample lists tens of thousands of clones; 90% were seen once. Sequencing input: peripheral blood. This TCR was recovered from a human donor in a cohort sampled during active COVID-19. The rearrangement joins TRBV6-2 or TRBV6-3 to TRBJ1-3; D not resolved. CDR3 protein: CASSQRPSSGNTIYF. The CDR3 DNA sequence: TGTGCCAGCAGTCAGAGGCCCAGCTCTGGAAACACCATATATTTT.